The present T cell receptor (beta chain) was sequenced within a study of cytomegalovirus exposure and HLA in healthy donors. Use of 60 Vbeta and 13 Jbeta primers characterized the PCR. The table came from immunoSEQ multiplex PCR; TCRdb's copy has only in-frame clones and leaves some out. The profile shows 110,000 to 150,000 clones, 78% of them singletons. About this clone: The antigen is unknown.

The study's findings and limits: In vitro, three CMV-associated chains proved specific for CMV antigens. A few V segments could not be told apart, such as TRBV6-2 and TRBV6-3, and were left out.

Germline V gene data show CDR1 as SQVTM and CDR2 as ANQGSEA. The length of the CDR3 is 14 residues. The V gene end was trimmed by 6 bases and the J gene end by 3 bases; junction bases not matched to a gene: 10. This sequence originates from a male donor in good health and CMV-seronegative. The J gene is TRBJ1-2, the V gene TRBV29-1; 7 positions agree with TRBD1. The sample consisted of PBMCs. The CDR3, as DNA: TGCAGCGTGGCCCGGGACAGTGGGGACTATGGCTACACCTTC. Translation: CSVARDSGDYGYTF.